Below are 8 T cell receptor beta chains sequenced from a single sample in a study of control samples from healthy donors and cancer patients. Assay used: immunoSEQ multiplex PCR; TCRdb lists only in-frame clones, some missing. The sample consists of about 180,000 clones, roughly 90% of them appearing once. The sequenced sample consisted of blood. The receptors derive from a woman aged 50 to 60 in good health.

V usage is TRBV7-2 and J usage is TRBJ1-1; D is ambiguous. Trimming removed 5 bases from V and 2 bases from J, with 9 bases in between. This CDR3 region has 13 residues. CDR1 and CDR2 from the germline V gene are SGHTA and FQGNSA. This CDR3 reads CASSPTFNTEAFF. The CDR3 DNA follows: TGTGCCAGCAGCCCAACGTTCAACACTGAAGCTTTCTTT.

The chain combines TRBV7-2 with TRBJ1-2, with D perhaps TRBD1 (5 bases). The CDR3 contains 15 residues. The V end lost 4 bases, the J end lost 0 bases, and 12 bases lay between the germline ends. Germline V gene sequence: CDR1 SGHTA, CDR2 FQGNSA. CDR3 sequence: CASSSRQLANYGYTF. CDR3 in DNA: TGTGCCAGCAGCTCTCGACAGCTCGCTAACTATGGCTACACCTTC.

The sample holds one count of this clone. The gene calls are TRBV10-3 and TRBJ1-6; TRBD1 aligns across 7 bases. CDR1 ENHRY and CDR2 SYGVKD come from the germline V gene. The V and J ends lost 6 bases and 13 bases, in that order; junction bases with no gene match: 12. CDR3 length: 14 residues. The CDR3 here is CAIRSGQDLSPLHF. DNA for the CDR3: TGTGCCATCAGGTCCGGACAGGATCTATCTCCCCTCCACTTT.

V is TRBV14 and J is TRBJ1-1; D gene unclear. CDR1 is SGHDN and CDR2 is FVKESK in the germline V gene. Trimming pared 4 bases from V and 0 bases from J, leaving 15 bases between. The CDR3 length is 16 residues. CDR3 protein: CASSPLAGNLNTEAFF. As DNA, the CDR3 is TGTGCCAGCAGCCCCCTGGCAGGAAACCTGAACACTGAAGCTTTCTTT.

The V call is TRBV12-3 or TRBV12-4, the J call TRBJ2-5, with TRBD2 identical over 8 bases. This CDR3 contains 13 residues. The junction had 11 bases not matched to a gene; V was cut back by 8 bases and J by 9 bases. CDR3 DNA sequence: TGTGCCAGCTCGACTAGCGCCCAAGGGGCCCAGTACTTC. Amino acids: CASSTSAQGAQYF.

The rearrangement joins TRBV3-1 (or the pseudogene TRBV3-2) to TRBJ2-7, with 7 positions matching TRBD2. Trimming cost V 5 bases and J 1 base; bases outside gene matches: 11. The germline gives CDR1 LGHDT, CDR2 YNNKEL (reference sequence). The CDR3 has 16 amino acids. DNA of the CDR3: TGTGCCAGCAGCAAGACGGCGGGGGTAGGGTCCTACGAGCAGTACTTC. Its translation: CASSKTAGVGSYEQYF.

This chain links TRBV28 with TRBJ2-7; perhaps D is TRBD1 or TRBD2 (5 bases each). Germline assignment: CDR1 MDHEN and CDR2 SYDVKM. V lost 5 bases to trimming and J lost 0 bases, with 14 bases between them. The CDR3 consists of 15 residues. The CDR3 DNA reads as TGTGCCAGCAGTCGGGACCGATCTCACTCCTACGAGCAGTACTTC. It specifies CASSRDRSHSYEQYF.

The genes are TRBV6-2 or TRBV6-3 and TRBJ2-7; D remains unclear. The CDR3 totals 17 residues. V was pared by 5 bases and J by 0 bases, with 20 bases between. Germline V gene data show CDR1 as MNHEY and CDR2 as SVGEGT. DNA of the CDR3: TGTGCCAGCAGTCGTGCATCAGGCTTAGGAAGCTCCTACGAGCAGTACTTC. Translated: CASSRASGLGSSYEQYF.